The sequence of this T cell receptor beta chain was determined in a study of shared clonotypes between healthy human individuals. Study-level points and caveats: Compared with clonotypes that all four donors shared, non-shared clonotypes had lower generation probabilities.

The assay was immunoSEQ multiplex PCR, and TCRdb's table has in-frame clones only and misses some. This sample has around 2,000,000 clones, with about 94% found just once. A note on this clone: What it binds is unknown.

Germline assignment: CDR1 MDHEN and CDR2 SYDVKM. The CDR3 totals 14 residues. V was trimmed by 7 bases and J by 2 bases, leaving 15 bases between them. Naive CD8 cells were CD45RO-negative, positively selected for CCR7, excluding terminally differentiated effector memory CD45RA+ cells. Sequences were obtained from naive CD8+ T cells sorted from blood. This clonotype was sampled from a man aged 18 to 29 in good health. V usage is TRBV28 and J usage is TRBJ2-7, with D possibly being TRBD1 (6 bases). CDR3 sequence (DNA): TGTGCCAGCACCGAACAGGGTTCGGCCTACGAGCAGTACTTC. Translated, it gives CASTEQGSAYEQYF. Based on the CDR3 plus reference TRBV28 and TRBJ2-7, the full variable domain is DVKVTQSSRYLVKRTGEKVFLECVQDMDHENMFWYRQDPGLGLRLIYFSYDVKMKEKGDIPEGYSVSREKKERFSLILESASTNQTSMYLCASTEQGSAYEQYFGPGTRLTVT.